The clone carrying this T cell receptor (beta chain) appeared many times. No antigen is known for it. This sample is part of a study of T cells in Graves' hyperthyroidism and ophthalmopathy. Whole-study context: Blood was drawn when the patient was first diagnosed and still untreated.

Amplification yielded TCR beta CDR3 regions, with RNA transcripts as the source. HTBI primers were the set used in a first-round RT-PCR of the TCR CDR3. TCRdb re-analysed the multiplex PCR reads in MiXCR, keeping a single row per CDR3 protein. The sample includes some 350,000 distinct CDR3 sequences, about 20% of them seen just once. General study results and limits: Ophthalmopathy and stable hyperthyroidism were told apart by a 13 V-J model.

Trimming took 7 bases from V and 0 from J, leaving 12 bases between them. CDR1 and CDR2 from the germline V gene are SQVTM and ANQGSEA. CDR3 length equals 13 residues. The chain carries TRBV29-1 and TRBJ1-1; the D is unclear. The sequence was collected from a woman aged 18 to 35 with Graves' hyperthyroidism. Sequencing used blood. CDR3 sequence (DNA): TGCAGCGCCTCGGACGGAATGAACACTGAAGCTTTCTTT. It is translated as CSASDGMNTEAFF.